This T cell receptor beta chain was retrieved from a study of beta chain features in type 1 diabetes (dated by TCRdb to the late 2010s). The study in broad terms: Patients and healthy donors did not differ in mean age, gender distribution, total cell number or subset yield. A total of 85 million to 110 million sorted cells were examined across all samples, and RNA yield correlated strongly with the number of cells per subset. The study compared TCRB repertoires of sorted circulating CD4+ T cell subsets between recently diagnosed type 1 diabetes patients and matched healthy donors. Naive and central memory subsets were obtained from all 30 or so donors, but regulatory and stem cell-like memory subsets were isolated from only 8 patients and 8 healthy donors.

Regarding this clone: Which antigen it targets is not known. No base qualities exist here, and no much larger clone lies one base off it.

Each donor gave one peripheral blood draw, averaging approximately 0.12 L, which was collected into heparinised tubes. A BD FACSAria II and a panel including CD45RO, CCR7, CD25, CD127, CD95 and CD27 were used to sort naive, central memory, regulatory and stem cell-like memory CD4+ T cells. A purity above 98% was achieved for all sorted populations. PBMCs were isolated right away by Lymphoprep density gradient centrifugation and were stained directly, without culture. Samples were stained and sorted in pairs, with one healthy donor and one patient per experiment, so that batch effects were minimized. The CDR3, from cysteine to phenylalanine, totals 15 residues. The entry retains the CDR3 DNA only, 45 bases that are in frame from base 1. Trimming leaves V shorter by 1 base and J shorter by 6 bases, with the junction holding 8 bases beyond the gene matches. CDR1 SGHTA and CDR2 FQGNSA are derived from the germline V gene.

The investigation overall reported the following: A moderate but significant shortening of TCRB CDR3 length was observed in type 1 diabetes patients in all four CD4+ subsets. HLA sub-analyses involved small numbers of individuals, so any influence of HLA type on TCRB rearrangement remained unresolved. Shorter templates might be favored by PCR, yet because patient and control samples were amplified and corrected together, any such skew would affect both groups equally. Naive, central memory and regulatory TCRB repertoires appeared to be more alike among patients than among healthy donors. Because cDNA was sequenced instead of genomic DNA, highly expressing activated cells could be over-represented, though the groups showed no difference in activation or CD3 levels. At VDJ recombination sites, type 1 diabetes patients had fewer insertions and more deleted nucleotides, which implies abnormalities in thymic rearrangement.

The entire amount of isolated RNA was reverse transcribed using the High Capacity cDNA Reverse Transcription Kit, so the sequenced TCRB transcripts were expressed ones. Deep immunoSEQ sequencing was performed on naive, central memory and regulatory T cell samples, with an average of roughly 3.3 million total reads per sample. Sorted cells were lysed in RLT buffer and RNA was extracted with DNase-treated RNeasy Micro or Mini kits, depending on cell number. To prevent cross-contamination, every cell subset was processed on its own, while patient and healthy donor samples were processed together. TCRB sequences were amplified from cDNA with the immunoSEQ multiplex PCR, producing 87-bp fragments spanning the CDR3 region. Amplicons were sequenced on the Illumina HiSeq platform. The original methods were these. PCR bias was computationally corrected using synthetic template baselines, reads within Hamming distance 2 were collapsed, and singletons that could not be merged were discarded. Reads were aligned against IMGT so that V, D and J genes, CDR3 length and insertions or deletions at six rearrangement sites could be assigned. Within each subset, clonotype counts were normalized to sorted cell number, and only after that were true diversity and Gini coefficients computed with the tcR R package. The overlap coefficient, calculated on TCRB nucleotide sequences, was used to quantify repertoire sharing. In its TCRdb copy, this immuneACCESS table keeps in-frame sequences only and misses some clones. Where compared with another copy, unresolved V genes explain less than half of these, and the others have no known cause. The V and J calls and clone size come from that table; D and trimming were worked out from the DNA. This sample comprises a few hundred thousand clones, around 9.6% of them detected only once. The ten most abundant clones make up about 0.64% of the sample.

Input material: central memory CD4+ T cells from blood. This TCR derives from a man aged 25 to 40 with type 1 diabetes. Recombination linked TRBV7-2 to TRBJ2-5; 7 of the junction bases match TRBD2. The CDR3 protein is CASSLEAGRRQTQYF. The DNA sequence is TGTGCCAGCAGCTTAGAAGCGGGGCGTCGGCAGACCCAGTACTTC.